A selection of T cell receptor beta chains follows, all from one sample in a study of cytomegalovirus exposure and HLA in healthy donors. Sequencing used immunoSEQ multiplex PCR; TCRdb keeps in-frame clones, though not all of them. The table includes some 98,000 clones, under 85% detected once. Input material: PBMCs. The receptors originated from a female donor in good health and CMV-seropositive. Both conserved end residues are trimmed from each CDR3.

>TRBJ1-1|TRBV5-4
ASSLRWNTEAF
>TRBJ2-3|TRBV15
ATSRDVAGEGTQY
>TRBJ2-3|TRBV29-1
SVENLRTTSSTDTQY
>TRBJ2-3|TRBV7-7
ASSQLGDTQY
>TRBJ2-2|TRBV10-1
ASRAGLGTGELF
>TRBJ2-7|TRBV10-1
ASSAAGTGKAYEQY
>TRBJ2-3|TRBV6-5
ASSVFMGGGDTQY
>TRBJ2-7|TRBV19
ASSIQGNHYEQY
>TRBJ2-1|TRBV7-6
ASSFRRGEGPLNEQF
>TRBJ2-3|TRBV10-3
AIRGASGELDTQY
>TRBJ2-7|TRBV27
ASSSQTHLAGVDEQY
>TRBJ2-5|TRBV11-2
ASSPRGGLQETQY
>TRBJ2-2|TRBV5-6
ASSLGAPELF
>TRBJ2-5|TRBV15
ATSRESALSQQETQY
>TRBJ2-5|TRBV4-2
ASSQTTSGVETQY
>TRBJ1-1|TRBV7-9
ASSLGRAGGTEAF
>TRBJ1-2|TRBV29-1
SVWTGANYGYT
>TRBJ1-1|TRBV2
AIAIREAF
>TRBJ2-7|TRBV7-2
ASSLEQYEQY
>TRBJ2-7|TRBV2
ASSEWDSATYEQY
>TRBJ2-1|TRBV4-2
ASGSGTYNEQF
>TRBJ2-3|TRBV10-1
ASSESKGTDNTDTQY
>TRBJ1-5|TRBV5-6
ASSLSGRGNQPQH
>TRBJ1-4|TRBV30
AWAGPTRGNEKLF
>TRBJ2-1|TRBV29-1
SFMGRNEQF
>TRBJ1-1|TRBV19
ASSIAGSPNTEAF
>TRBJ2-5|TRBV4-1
ASSQIRGETQY
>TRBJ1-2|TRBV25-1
ASSVGTGEGYT
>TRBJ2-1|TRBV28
ASSPWGLNNEQF
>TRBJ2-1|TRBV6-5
ASSWPAGFHNEQF
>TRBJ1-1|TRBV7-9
ASSLSGGASTEAF
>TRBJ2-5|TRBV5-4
ASSFGTLAGGETQY
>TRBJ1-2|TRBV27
ASSPQGRNGYP
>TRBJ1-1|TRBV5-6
ASSSPPRNTEAF
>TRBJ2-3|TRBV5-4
ASSLAGRDTDTQY
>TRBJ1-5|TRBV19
ASSIQASNQPQH
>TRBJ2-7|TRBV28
ASSLLGQGPYEQY
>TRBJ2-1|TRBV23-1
ASSQSTGSYNEQF
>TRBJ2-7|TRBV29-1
SVYGGYEQY
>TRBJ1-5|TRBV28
ASSVRLDNQPQH
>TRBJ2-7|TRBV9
ASSVTSGHEQY
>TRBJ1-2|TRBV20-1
SARDNGYT
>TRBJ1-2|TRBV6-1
ASSRTEAAYGYT
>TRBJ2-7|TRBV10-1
ASRDGQSYEQY
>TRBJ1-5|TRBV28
ASTPRGPLRGQPQH
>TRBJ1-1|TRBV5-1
ASSLGDRQNTEAF